The rows below give T cell receptor beta chains drawn from one sample of a study of beta chain features in type 1 diabetes. Profiled with immunoSEQ multiplex PCR; TCRdb holds only in-frame clones, not every one. This table holds some 500,000 clones, about an eighth found once. Sequenced input: naive CD4+ T cells from blood. The receptor set was obtained from a woman under 30 in good health. CDR3s include the opening cysteine and the closing phenylalanine or tryptophan. A D gene is named only where the DNA matches it firmly. A row's size may be missing; if present it is once, few, many or a size class.

clone_size | j_call | d_call | v_call | cdr3_length | cdr3_aa | cdr3_nt
NA | TRBJ2-7 | NA | TRBV7-2 | 11 | CASSPNYEQYF | TGTGCCAGCAGCCCCAACTACGAGCAGTACTTC
NA | TRBJ2-5 | NA | TRBV7-2 | 14 | CASSLGPVQETQYF | TGTGCCAGCAGCTTAGGTCCGGTCCAAGAGACCCAGTACTTC
few | TRBJ1-5 | TRBD1 | TRBV30 | 15 | CAWRGQGARNQPQHF | TGTGCCTGGAGGGGGCAGGGGGCTAGGAATCAGCCCCAGCATTTT
few | TRBJ2-1 | NA | TRBV18 | 16 | CASSPPIGPTYNEQFF | TGTGCCAGCTCACCACCGATTGGGCCAACCTACAATGAGCAGTTCTTC
NA | TRBJ2-7 | NA | TRBV7-9 | 14 | CATMTTGPNYEQYF | TGTGCCACCATGACGACAGGCCCAAACTACGAGCAGTACTTC
few | TRBJ2-5 | NA | TRBV25-1 | 15 | CASSVVGSGQETQYF | TGTGCCAGCAGTGTCGTAGGGAGCGGGCAAGAGACCCAGTACTTC
few | TRBJ2-5 | NA | TRBV25-1 | 16 | CASSEGASAYQETQYF | TGTGCCAGCAGTGAGGGGGCTAGTGCTTATCAAGAGACCCAGTACTTC
NA | TRBJ1-1 | NA | TRBV5-1 | 14 | CASSRMEGRREAFF | TGCGCCAGCAGCCGGATGGAGGGAAGGAGGGAAGCTTTCTTT
few | TRBJ1-2 | NA | TRBV18 | 14 | CASSPDRDFYGYTF | TGTGCCAGCTCACCAGACAGAGACTTTTATGGCTACACCTTC
few | TRBJ2-1 | NA | TRBV7-3 | 15 | CASSSAPREYSEQFF | TGTGCCAGCAGCTCGGCCCCCCGGGAGTACAGTGAGCAGTTCTTC
NA | TRBJ1-1 | NA | TRBV5-4 | 16 | CASSTSTGIKNTEAFF | TGTGCCAGCAGTACCTCTACAGGGATAAAGAACACTGAAGCTTTCTTT
few | TRBJ2-1 | NA | TRBV5-1 | 15 | CASTQGLSSYNEQFF | TGCGCCAGCACGCAGGGACTTAGCTCCTACAATGAGCAGTTCTTC
NA | TRBJ2-5 | NA | TRBV7-3 | 9 | CASTLWRDF | TGTGCCAGCACCCTCTGGCGCGACTTC
NA | TRBJ1-1 | NA | TRBV5-5 | 15 | CASSLSRGMNTEAFF | TGTGCCAGCAGCCTCTCTAGAGGGATGAACACTGAAGCTTTCTTT
few | TRBJ2-3 | NA | TRBV9 | 16 | CASSVAPHIDTDTQYF | TGTGCCAGCAGCGTAGCTCCCCACATCGACACAGATACGCAGTATTTT
NA | TRBJ2-5 | NA | TRBV7-9 | 15 | CASSKKGGLGETQYF | TGTGCCAGCAGCAAAAAGGGGGGACTTGGCGAGACCCAGTACTTC
few | TRBJ1-1 | NA | TRBV2 | 11 | CASGRLAEAFF | TGTGCCAGCGGGAGGCTAGCTGAAGCTTTCTTT
NA | TRBJ2-1 | NA | TRBV2 | 11 | CASSVNNEQFF | TGTGCCAGCAGTGTGAACAATGAGCAGTTCTTC
NA | TRBJ2-5 | TRBD2 | TRBV9 | 14 | CASSPRTSQETQYF | TGTGCCAGCAGCCCACGGACTAGCCAAGAGACCCAGTACTTC
NA | TRBJ2-5 | NA | TRBV18 | 11 | CASSQQETQYF | TGTGCCAGCTCACAACAAGAGACCCAGTACTTC
few | TRBJ1-4 | NA | TRBV28 | 12 | CASSLGGEKLFF | TGTGCCAGCAGTCTCGGAGGTGAAAAACTGTTTTTT
NA | TRBJ1-6 | NA | TRBV2 | 14 | CASNRGQGHSPLHF | TGTGCCAGCAACCGGGGGCAGGGGCATTCACCCCTCCACTTT
few | TRBJ2-5 | NA | TRBV5-1 | 13 | CASSFGPEETQYF | TGCGCCAGCAGCTTCGGACCCGAAGAGACCCAGTACTTC
few | TRBJ2-4 | TRBD2 | TRBV7-8 | 14 | CASSRAGGQNIQYF | TGTGCCAGCAGTCGGGCGGGGGGCCAAAACATTCAGTACTTC
NA | TRBJ2-3 | TRBD2 | TRBV4-3 | 17 | CASSQERGLAGTDTQYF | TGCGCCAGCAGCCAAGAACGTGGACTAGCGGGCACAGATACGCAGTATTTT
few | TRBJ2-3 | NA | TRBV4-2 | 14 | CASSQDRQSHTQYF | TGTGCCAGCAGCCAAGATAGGCAGTCCCATACGCAGTATTTT
few | TRBJ1-1 | NA | TRBV30 | 12 | CAWGRRQSEAFF | TGTGCCTGGGGTCGCCGACAGAGTGAAGCTTTCTTT
NA | TRBJ2-5 | NA | TRBV27 | 13 | CASSFKAQGTQYF | TGTGCCAGCAGTTTCAAGGCTCAGGGGACCCAGTACTTC
few | TRBJ1-2 | TRBD1 | TRBV6-1 | 12 | CASKMQGAGYTF | TGTGCCAGCAAGATGCAGGGGGCCGGCTACACCTTC
few | TRBJ2-1 | TRBD1 | TRBV18 | 15 | CASSRDRSSYNEQFF | TGTGCCAGCTCGCGGGACAGGTCCTCCTACAATGAGCAGTTCTTC
NA | TRBJ2-3 | NA | TRBV20-1 | 11 | CSAPGLAAQYF | TGCAGTGCCCCCGGCCTCGCAGCGCAGTATTTT
few | TRBJ1-2 | TRBD1 | TRBV29-1 | 13 | CSVRTGTNYGYTF | TGCAGCGTCCGGACAGGGACTAACTATGGCTACACCTTC
few | TRBJ2-1 | NA | TRBV5-1 | 14 | CASSLFAYNNEQFF | TGCGCCAGCAGCTTATTCGCCTACAACAATGAGCAGTTCTTC
few | TRBJ1-2 | NA | TRBV9 | 15 | CASSARMVQDYGYTF | TGTGCCAGCAGCGCCCGAATGGTACAGGACTATGGCTACACCTTC
NA | TRBJ2-3 | NA | TRBV5-4 | 14 | CASSLPSSTDTQYF | TGTGCCAGCAGCTTGCCTTCTAGCACAGATACGCAGTATTTT
many | TRBJ2-7 | NA | TRBV14 | 12 | CASSQQGYEQYF | TGTGCCAGCAGCCAGCAAGGGTACGAGCAGTACTTC
NA | TRBJ2-1 | NA | TRBV29-1 | 13 | CSVVNTSYNEQFF | TGCAGCGTTGTCAACACCTCCTACAATGAGCAGTTCTTC
few | TRBJ1-1 | NA | TRBV29-1 | 12 | CSVVVAYTEAFF | TGCAGCGTAGTGGTTGCGTACACTGAAGCTTTCTTT
few | TRBJ2-1 | NA | TRBV27 | 12 | CASSSRVREQFF | TGTGCCAGCAGTTCCAGGGTGCGAGAGCAGTTCTTC
NA | TRBJ1-3 | TRBD1 | TRBV4-1 | 13 | CASSQLPGQGKNF | TGCGCCAGCAGCCAGCTCCCGGGACAGGGGAAAAATTTT
few | TRBJ2-3 | TRBD2 | TRBV9 | 15 | CASSVELAGGSTQYF | TGTGCCAGCAGCGTAGAACTAGCGGGGGGGAGTACGCAGTATTTT
NA | TRBJ2-6 | NA | TRBV15 | 17 | CATSRDLGSSGANVLTF | TGTGCCACCAGCAGAGATCTAGGCAGCTCTGGGGCCAACGTCCTGACTTTC
few | TRBJ2-1 | NA | TRBV6-5 | 13 | CASSQDSYGEQFF | TGTGCCAGCAGCCAAGACTCGTACGGTGAGCAGTTCTTC
few | TRBJ1-5 | NA | TRBV28 | 18 | CASSLGRGSTYSNQPQHF | TGTGCCAGCAGTCTCGGTCGTGGCAGCACTTATAGCAATCAGCCCCAGCATTTT
NA | TRBJ1-6 | NA | TRBV7-9 | 12 | CASSQGISPLHF | TGTGCCAGCAGCCAGGGGATTTCACCCCTCCACTTT
NA | TRBJ1-5 | NA | TRBV2 | 13 | CASSEEGGQPQHF | TGTGCCAGCAGTGAAGAGGGGGGGCAGCCCCAGCATTTT
few | TRBJ2-1 | NA | TRBV11-2 | 13 | CASSSHVGGLLFF | TGTGCCAGCAGCTCTCACGTGGGTGGGCTCTTGTTCTTC
NA | TRBJ1-1 | NA | TRBV7-3 | 13 | CASSLGMNTEAFF | TGTGCCAGCAGCTTGGGAATGAACACTGAAGCTTTCTTT
NA | TRBJ1-3 | TRBD1 | TRBV5-8 | 16 | CASSPAGQFSGNTIYF | TGTGCCAGCAGCCCTGCGGGACAGTTCTCTGGAAACACCATATATTTT